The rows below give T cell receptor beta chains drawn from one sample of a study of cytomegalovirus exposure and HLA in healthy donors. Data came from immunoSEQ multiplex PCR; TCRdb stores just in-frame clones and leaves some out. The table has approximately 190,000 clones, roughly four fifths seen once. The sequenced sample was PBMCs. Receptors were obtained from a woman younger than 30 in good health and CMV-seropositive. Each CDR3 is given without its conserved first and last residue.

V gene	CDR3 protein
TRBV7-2	ASSASGWYQETQY
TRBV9	ASSLDGQGNQPQH
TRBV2	ASTGLAGGTDTQY
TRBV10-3	AISAGTSGGGYNEQF
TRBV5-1	ASMEGGANYGYT
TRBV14	ASSLAGAQETQY
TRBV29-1	SVLKVGAYEQY
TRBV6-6	SSRGLVGSYEQY
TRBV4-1	ASSQDGTGLSRDTQY
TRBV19	ASSISRGSYNSPLH
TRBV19	ASSEGGSYNEQF
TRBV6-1	ASKASGAYNEQF
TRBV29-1	SVDEVGNTGELF
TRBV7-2	ASRPNRGSTEAF
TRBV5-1	ASSTPSGGQIDTQY
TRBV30	ACSTLGGGNEQF
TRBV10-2	ASSVAGGLEQY
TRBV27	ASFGTGGNSPLH
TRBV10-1	ASSPDTGELF
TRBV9	ASSVASGGPNNEQF
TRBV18	ASSPRLVAGGDNEQF
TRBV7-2	ASSLAAGGNTRYT
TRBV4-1	ASSDTAGTGYNEQF
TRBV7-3	ASSLTSTSGGQETQY
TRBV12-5	ASGFNTGERTEAF
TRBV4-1	ASSQEGTGGKNIQY
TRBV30	AWSAFGRRGYT
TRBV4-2	ASSWRRQGDNEQF
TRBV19	AGRGRTTGELF
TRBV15	ATSSARGSTDTQY
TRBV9	ASSGGTGELF
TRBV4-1	ASSRSLGVNYGYT
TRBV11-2	ASSFVAEKETQY
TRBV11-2	ASSPPEVTYEQY
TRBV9	ASSVGLPTDTQY
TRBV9	ASSVRSAGTGELF
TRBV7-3	ASSSRGAAGNEQF
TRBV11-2	ASSLGNSADTQY
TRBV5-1	ASSVGTENQPQH
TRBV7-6	ASSLASSQPQH
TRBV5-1	ASSLLAGVQVYEQY
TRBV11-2	ASSPIANYGYT